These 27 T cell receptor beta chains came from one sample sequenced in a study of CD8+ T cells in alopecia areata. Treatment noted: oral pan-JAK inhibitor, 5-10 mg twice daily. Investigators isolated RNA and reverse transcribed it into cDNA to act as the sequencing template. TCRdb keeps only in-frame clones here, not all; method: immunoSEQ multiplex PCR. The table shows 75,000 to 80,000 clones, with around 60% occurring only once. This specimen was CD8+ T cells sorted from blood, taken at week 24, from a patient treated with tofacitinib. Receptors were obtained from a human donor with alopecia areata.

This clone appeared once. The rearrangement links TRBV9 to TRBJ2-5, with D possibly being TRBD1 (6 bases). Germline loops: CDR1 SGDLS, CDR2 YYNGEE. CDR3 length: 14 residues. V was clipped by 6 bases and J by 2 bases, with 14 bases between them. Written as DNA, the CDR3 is TGTGCCAGCAACCCAGGGGTGGGGCAAGAGACCCAGTACTTC. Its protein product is CASNPGVGQETQYF.

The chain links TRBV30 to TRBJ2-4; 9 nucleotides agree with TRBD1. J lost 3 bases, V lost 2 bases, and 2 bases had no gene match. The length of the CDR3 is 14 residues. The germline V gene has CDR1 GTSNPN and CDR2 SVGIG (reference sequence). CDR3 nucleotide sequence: TGTGCCTGGAGTTGGACAGGGGTCAAAAACATTCAGTACTTC. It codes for CAWSWTGVKNIQYF.

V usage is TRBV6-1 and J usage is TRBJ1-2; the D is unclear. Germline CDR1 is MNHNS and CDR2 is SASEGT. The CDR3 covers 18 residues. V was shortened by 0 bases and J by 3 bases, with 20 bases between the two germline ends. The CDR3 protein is CASSEAGRDPSRDYGYTF. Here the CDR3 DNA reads TGTGCCAGCAGTGAAGCGGGGAGGGATCCTTCGAGAGACTATGGCTACACCTTC.

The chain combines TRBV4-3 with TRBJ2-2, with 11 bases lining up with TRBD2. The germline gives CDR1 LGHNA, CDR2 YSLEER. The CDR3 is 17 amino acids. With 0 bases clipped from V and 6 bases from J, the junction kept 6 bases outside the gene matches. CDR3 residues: CASSQDFLAGGPGELFF. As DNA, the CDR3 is TGCGCCAGCAGCCAAGATTTCCTAGCGGGGGGCCCCGGGGAGCTGTTTTTT.

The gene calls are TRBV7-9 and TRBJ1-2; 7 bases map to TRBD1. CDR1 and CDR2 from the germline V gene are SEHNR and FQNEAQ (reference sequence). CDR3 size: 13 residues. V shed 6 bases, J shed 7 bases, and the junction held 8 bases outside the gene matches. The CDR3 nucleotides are TGTGCCAGCAGGGATGACAGGGATGCTGGCTACACCTTC. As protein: CASRDDRDAGYTF.

The CDR3 loop is CASSVVGAGNNEQFF. In DNA form, the CDR3 reads TGTGCCAGCAGCGTAGTGGGAGCGGGAAACAATGAGCAGTTCTTC. This chain joins TRBV9 and TRBJ2-1; 7 bases fit TRBD2. The germline CDR1 and CDR2 sequences are SGDLS and YYNGEE. Unmatched junction bases numbered 5, after V lost 0 bases and J lost 5 bases. This CDR3 contains 15 residues.

DNA for the CDR3: TGTGCCTGGAGACTAGCGGGCGGCCAAGAGACCCAGTACTTC. It codes for CAWRLAGGQETQYF. The chain combines TRBV30 with TRBJ2-5; 9 bases match TRBD2. With V trimmed by 3 bases and J by 1 base, 3 bases remained unmatched. The CDR3 sequence is 14 residues long. CDR1 and CDR2 from the germline V gene are GTSNPN and SVGIG (reference sequence).

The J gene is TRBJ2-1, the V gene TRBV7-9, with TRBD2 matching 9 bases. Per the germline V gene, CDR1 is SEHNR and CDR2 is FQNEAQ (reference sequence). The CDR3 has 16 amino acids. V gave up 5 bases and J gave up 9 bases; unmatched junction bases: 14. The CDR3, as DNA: TGTGCCAGCAGCCAAAGCAGTGGACTAGCGTCTAGTGAGCAGTTCTTC. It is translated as CASSQSSGLASSEQFF.

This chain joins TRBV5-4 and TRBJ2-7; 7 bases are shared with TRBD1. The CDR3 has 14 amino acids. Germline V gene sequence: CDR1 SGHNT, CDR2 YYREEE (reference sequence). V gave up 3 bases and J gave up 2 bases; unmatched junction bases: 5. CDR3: CASSSRDRAYEQYF. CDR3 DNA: TGTGCCAGCAGCTCTCGGGACAGAGCCTACGAGCAGTACTTC.

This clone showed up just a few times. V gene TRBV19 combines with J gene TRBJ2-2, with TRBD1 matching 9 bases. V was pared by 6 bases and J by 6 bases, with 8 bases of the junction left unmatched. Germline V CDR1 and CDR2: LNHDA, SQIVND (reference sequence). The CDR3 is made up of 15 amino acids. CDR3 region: CASRGRTGASGELFF. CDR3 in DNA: TGTGCCAGTAGGGGCCGGACAGGGGCCTCCGGGGAGCTGTTTTTT.

CDR3 protein: CASSYSGAHSTDTQYF. CDR3 sequence (DNA): TGTGCCAGCAGTTACTCTGGGGCCCACAGCACAGATACGCAGTATTTT. V gene TRBV6-5 combines with J gene TRBJ2-3; D is possibly TRBD1 (5 bases). The CDR3 is made up of 16 amino acids. Germline V gene lookup returns CDR1 MNHEY and CDR2 SVGAGI. Trimming removed 0 bases at V and 0 bases at J, with 10 bases between.

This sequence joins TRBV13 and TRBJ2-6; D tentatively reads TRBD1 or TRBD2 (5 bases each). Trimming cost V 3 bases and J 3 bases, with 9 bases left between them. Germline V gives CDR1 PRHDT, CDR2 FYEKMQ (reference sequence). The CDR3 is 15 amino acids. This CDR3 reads CASSFVRGGANVLTF. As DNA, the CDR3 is TGTGCCAGCAGCTTCGTGAGGGGTGGGGCCAACGTCCTGACTTTC.

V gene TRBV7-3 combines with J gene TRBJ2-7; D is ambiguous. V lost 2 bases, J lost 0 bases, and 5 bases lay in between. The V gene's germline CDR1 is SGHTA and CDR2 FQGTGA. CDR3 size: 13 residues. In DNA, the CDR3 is TGTGCCAGCAGCTTAGGCATCTCCTACGAGCAGTACTTC. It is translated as CASSLGISYEQYF.

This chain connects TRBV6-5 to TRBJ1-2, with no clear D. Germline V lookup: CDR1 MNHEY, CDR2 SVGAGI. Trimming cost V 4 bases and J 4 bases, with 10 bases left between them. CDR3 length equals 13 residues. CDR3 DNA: TGTGCCAGCAGTTTAGGGCAGGCCTATGGCTACACCTTC. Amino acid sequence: CASSLGQAYGYTF.

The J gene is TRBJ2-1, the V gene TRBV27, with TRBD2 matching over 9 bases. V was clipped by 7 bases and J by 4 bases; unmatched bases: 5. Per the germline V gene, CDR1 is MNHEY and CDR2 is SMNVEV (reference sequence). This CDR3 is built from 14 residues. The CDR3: CASTWTSAYNEQFF. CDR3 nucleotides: TGTGCCAGCACTTGGACTAGCGCATACAATGAGCAGTTCTTC.

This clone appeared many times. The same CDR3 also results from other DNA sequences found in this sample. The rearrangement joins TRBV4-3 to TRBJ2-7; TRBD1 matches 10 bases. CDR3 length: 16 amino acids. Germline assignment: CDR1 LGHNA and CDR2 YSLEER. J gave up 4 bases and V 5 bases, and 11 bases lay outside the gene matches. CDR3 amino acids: CASSFSGTGESYEQYF. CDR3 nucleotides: TGCGCCAGCAGCTTTTCCGGGACAGGGGAGTCTTACGAGCAGTACTTC.

The CDR3 DNA sequence: TGTGCCAGCAGCTTAGCACTAGCGGGAGGAGACGAGCAGTACTTC. Translated: CASSLALAGGDEQYF. This chain connects TRBV7-9 to TRBJ2-7; 12 bases align to TRBD2. CDR3 size: 15 residues. V gave up 0 bases and J gave up 5 bases; unmatched junction bases: 2. Germline values: CDR1 SEHNR, CDR2 FQNEAQ (reference sequence).

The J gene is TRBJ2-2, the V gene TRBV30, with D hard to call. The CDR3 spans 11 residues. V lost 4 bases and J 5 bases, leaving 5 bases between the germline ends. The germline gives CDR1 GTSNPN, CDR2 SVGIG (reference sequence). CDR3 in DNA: TGTGCCTGGATAGGGACCGGGGAGCTGTTTTTT. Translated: CAWIGTGELFF.

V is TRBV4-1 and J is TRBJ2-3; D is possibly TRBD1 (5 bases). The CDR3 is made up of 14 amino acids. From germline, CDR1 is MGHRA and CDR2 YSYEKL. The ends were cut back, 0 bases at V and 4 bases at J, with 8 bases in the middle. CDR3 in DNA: TGCGCCAGCAGCCAAGAGGCAGGGTCAGATACGCAGTATTTT. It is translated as CASSQEAGSDTQYF.

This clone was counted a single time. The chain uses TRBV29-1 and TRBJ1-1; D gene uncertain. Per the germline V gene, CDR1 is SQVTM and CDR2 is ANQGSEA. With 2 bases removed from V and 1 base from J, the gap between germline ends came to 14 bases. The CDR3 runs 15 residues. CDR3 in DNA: TGCAGCGTTGAACGGGTTCACACTCGGAACACTGAAGCTTTCTTT. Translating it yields CSVERVHTRNTEAFF. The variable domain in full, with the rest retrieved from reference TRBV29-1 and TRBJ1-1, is SAVISQKPSRDICQRGTSLTIQCQVDSQVTMMFWYRQQPGQSLTLIATANQGSEATYESGFVIDKFPISRPNLTFSTLTVSNMSPEDSSIYLCSVERVHTRNTEAFFGQGTRLTVV.

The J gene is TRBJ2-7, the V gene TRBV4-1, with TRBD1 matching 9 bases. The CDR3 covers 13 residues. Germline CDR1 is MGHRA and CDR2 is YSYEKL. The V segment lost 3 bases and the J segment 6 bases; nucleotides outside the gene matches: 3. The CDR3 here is CASSQGQGGEQYF. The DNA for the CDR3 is TGCGCCAGCAGCCAGGGACAGGGCGGCGAGCAGTACTTC.

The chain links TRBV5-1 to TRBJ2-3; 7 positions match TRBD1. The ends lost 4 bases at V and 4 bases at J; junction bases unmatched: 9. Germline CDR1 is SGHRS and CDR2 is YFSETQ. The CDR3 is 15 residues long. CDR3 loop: CASSEGQPNADTQYF. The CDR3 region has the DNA TGCGCCAGCAGCGAGGGACAGCCGAATGCAGATACGCAGTATTTT.

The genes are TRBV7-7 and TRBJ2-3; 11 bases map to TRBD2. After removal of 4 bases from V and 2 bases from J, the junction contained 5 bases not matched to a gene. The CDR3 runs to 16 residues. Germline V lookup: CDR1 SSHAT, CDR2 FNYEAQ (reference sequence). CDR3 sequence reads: CASSSGTSGNTDTQYF. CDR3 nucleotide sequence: TGTGCCAGCAGCTCCGGGACTAGCGGCAACACAGATACGCAGTATTTT. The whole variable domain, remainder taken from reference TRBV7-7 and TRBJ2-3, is GAGVSQSPRYKVTKRGQDVTLRCDPISSHATLYWYQQALGQGPEFLTYFNYEAQPDKSGLPSDRFSAERPEGSISTLTIQRTEQRDSAMYRCASSSGTSGNTDTQYFGPGTRLTVL.

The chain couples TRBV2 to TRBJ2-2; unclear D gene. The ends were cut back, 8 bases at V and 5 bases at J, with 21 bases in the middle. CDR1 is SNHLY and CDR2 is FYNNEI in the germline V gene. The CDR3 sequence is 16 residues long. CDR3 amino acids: CASRFSVEQLTGELFF. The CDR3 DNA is TGTGCCAGCCGATTCAGCGTAGAACAGTTAACCGGGGAGCTGTTTTTT. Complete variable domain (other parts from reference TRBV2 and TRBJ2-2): EPEVTQTPSHQVTQMGQEVILRCVPISNHLYFYWYRQILGQKVEFLVSFYNNEISEKSEIFDDQFSVERPDGSNFTLKIRSTKLEDSAMYFCASRFSVEQLTGELFFGEGSRLTVL.

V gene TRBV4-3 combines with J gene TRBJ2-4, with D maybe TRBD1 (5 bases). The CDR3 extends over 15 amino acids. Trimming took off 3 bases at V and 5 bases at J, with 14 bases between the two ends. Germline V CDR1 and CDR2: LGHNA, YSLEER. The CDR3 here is CASSQDTTVQNIQYF. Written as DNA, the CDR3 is TGCGCCAGCAGCCAGGATACGACAGTACAAAACATTCAGTACTTC.

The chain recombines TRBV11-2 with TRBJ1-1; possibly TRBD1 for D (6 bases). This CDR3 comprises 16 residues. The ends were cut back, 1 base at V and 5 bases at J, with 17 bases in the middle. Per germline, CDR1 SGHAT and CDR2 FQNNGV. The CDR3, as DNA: TGTGCCAGCAGCTTAGTTTATGGGGGGGGCTGGACTGAAGCTTTCTTT. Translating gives CASSLVYGGGWTEAFF.

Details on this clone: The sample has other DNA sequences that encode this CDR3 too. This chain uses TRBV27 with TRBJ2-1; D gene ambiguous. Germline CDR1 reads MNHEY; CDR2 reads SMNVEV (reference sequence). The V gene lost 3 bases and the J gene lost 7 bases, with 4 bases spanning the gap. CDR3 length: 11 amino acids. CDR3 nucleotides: TGTGCCAGCAGTTTCCTAAATGAGCAGTTCTTC. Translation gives CASSFLNEQFF.